This TCR delta chain was obtained from a study of gamma-delta T cells after stem cell transplantation. A note on this clone: With only one base between it and a far larger clone, this is likely a read error. In the same sample, other DNA sequences code for this CDR3.

TCRdb fed the RT-PCR reads into CATT to redo clone calling. In the table there are over 2,500 delta-chain clones, about 3.4% of which are singletons. Looked up from germline, CDR1 is GEAIGNYY and CDR2 is EKD. The V end lost 2 bases, the J end lost 5 bases, and 14 bases lay between the germline ends. This CDR3 contains 14 residues. This clonotype was obtained from a human donor. It is not recorded whose cells these are; they may come from a transplant donor. The chain has TRDV2 and TRDJ1, with no clear D. The specimen was gamma-delta T cells. CDR3 amino acids: CACDMVVRTDKLIF. The CDR3 nucleotides read TGTGCCTGTGACATGGTCGTCCGTACTGATAAACTCATCTTT.